The 25 T cell receptor beta chains below come from one sample, sequenced in a study of Ad26.COV2.S vaccination and SARS-CoV-2 variants. Treatment of the sample: 19 received Ad26.COV2.S at low or high dose, single or two shots; about 5 received placebo; per-sample allocation not given. Sampling occurred on day 63 after the first vaccine or placebo injection. Sequenced by immunoSEQ multiplex PCR; TCRdb stores in-frame clones only, minus some. The sample lists some 480,000 clones, 87% seen once, with more than 10% in the top ten. The material was peripheral blood, obtained in a trial of Ad26.COV2.S vaccine versus placebo. These receptors all stem from a person aged 18 to 59 who received the Ad26.COV2.S COVID-19 vaccine or a placebo.

Turning to this clone: A read error may produce the germline difference seen at one junction end. The chain uses TRBV20-1 and TRBJ1-1; D call uncertain. Per the germline V gene, CDR1 is DFQATT and CDR2 is SNEGSKA (reference sequence). The CDR3 runs to 11 residues. CDR3 nucleotides: TGCAGTGCTAGTCCGTTCGGGTGGTGGACCTTT. Its protein product is CSASPFGWWTF.

The CDR3 region is CASSLGGMGTEAFF. CDR3 coding DNA: TGTGCCAGCAGTCTTGGAGGGATGGGCACTGAAGCTTTCTTT. The rearrangement uses TRBV3-1 (or the pseudogene TRBV3-2) and TRBJ1-1; D is unclear. From germline, CDR1 is LGHDT and CDR2 YNNKEL (reference sequence). This CDR3 is 14 amino acids long. The germline V and J ends were trimmed by 6 bases and 4 bases, with 15 bases remaining between them.

This clone was seen once. CDR3 coding DNA: TGTGCCAGCAGGGCGGGAGGCAACTCCTACGAGCAGTACTTC. Protein product: CASRAGGNSYEQYF. The rearrangement uses TRBV13 and TRBJ2-7; 8 bases align to TRBD2. CDR3 size: 14 residues. Germline CDR1 reads PRHDT; CDR2 reads FYEKMQ (reference sequence). After removal of 6 bases from V and 0 bases from J, the junction contained 4 bases not matched to a gene.

The V gene is TRBV19, the J gene TRBJ1-1; 10 nucleotides align to TRBD1. With V trimmed by 5 bases and J by 5 bases, 5 bases remained unmatched. CDR1 LNHDA and CDR2 SQIVND come from the germline V gene (reference sequence). The CDR3 is 14 amino acids. The CDR3 here is CASSRQGAWTEAFF. The CDR3 DNA sequence: TGTGCCAGTAGTCGACAGGGGGCATGGACTGAAGCTTTCTTT.

V is TRBV7-2 and J is TRBJ1-1; D not resolved. Germline loops: CDR1 SGHTA, CDR2 FQGNSA. The CDR3 extends over 13 amino acids. V lost 5 bases and J lost 0, with 7 bases in between. CDR3 DNA: TGTGCCAGCAGCCCCCGCCTGAACACTGAAGCTTTCTTT. Residues: CASSPRLNTEAFF.

Here the CDR3 reads CASSQTRDRANYGYTF. In DNA, the CDR3 is TGTGCCAGCAGTCAAACCCGGGACAGGGCTAACTATGGCTACACCTTC. This chain joins TRBV28 and TRBJ1-2; TRBD1 aligns across 9 bases. The V gene end was trimmed by 5 bases and the J gene end by 0 bases; junction bases not matched to a gene: 7. Per germline, CDR1 MDHEN and CDR2 SYDVKM. There are 16 residues in the CDR3.

This sequence joins TRBV6-7 and TRBJ2-6; 8 nucleotides agree with TRBD1. TRBV6-7 is annotated as an ORF whose role is uncertain. V shed 7 bases and J 1 base; nucleotides not matched to a gene: 12. CDR3 length equals 18 residues. The CDR3 region has the DNA TGTGCCAGCAAGGCAGGACAGGGCCGGTCATCTGGGGCCAACGTCCTGACTTTC. Protein: CASKAGQGRSSGANVLTF.

V is TRBV7-9 and J is TRBJ1-2; 10 bases agree with TRBD1. Germline CDR1 reads SEHNR; CDR2 reads FQNEAQ (reference sequence). This CDR3 has 16 residues. Losses at the gene ends were 1 base for V and 5 bases for J; bases not matched to a gene: 7. The CDR3 nucleotides read TGTGCCAGCAGCTTAGGAGGGACAGGGGTAATGTATGGCTACACCTTC. This codes for CASSLGGTGVMYGYTF. Looking up the rest from reference TRBV7-9 and TRBJ1-2 gives the full variable domain: DTGVSQNPRHKITKRGQNVTFRCDPISEHNRLYWYRQTLGQGPEFLTYFQNEAQLEKSRLLSDRFSAERPKGSFSTLEIQRTEQGDSAMYLCASSLGGTGVMYGYTFGSGTRLTVV.

The chain carries TRBV29-1 and TRBJ1-1; D is unclear. V shed 7 bases and J shed 1 base, with 13 bases lying between them. The CDR3 covers 13 residues. From germline, CDR1 is SQVTM and CDR2 ANQGSEA. CDR3 DNA sequence: TGCAGCGGAATGAGAGTAGGGAACACTGAAGCTTTCTTT. It encodes CSGMRVGNTEAFF.

V is TRBV18 and J is TRBJ2-3, with 9 nucleotides matching TRBD2. The CDR3 spans 14 residues. Germline loops: CDR1 KGHSH, CDR2 LQKENI. V shed 3 bases and J 5 bases; nucleotides not matched to a gene: 3. CDR3 region: CASSPGLAGDTQYF. For the CDR3, the DNA is TGTGCCAGCTCACCGGGACTAGCCGGAGATACGCAGTATTTT. Complete variable domain (other parts from reference TRBV18 and TRBJ2-3): NAGVMQNPRHLVRRRGQEARLRCSPMKGHSHVYWYRQLPEEGLKFMVYLQKENIIDESGMPKERFSAEFPKEGPSILRIQQVVRGDSAAYFCASSPGLAGDTQYFGPGTRLTVL.

The rearrangement uses TRBV10-3 and TRBJ2-3; D unclear. CDR1 ENHRY and CDR2 SYGVKD come from the germline V gene. V was clipped by 4 bases and J by 4 bases, with 12 bases between them. The CDR3 extends over 14 amino acids. The DNA of the CDR3 is TGTGCCATCAGTGTTGGTTCAGGAGCAGATACGCAGTATTTT. Translation gives CAISVGSGADTQYF.

Remarks on this clone: The same CDR3 arises from other DNA sequences in this sample as well. The V gene is TRBV5-1, the J gene TRBJ2-5; tentative D call: TRBD1 (6 bases). This CDR3 comprises 14 residues. V was cut by 0 bases and J by 5 bases, with 11 bases left in between. Germline CDR1 reads SGHRS; CDR2 reads YFSETQ. The CDR3 nucleotides read TGCGCCAGCAGCTTGGTGGGGGCTGGCGAGACCCAGTACTTC. Amino acids: CASSLVGAGETQYF. Filled out from reference TRBV5-1 and TRBJ2-5, the complete variable domain reads KAGVTQTPRYLIKTRGQQVTLSCSPISGHRSVSWYQQTPGQGLQFLFEYFSETQRNKGNFPGRFSGRQFSNSRSEMNVSTLELGDSALYLCASSLVGAGETQYFGPGTRLLVL.

The V and J genes are TRBV7-9 and TRBJ2-3, with D unresolved. The CDR3 has 14 amino acids. CDR1 and CDR2 from the germline V gene are SEHNR and FQNEAQ (reference sequence). Trimming removed 5 bases from V and 2 bases from J, with 11 bases in between. CDR3 DNA sequence: TGTGCCAGCAGCCAAGGAGCTCACACAGATACGCAGTATTTT. It is translated as CASSQGAHTDTQYF.

The gene calls are TRBV30 and TRBJ1-5, with 7 bases fitting TRBD1. The germline V gene has CDR1 GTSNPN and CDR2 SVGIG (reference sequence). This CDR3 is 14 amino acids long. The trim removed 4 bases at V and 0 bases at J, leaving 3 bases unmatched. CDR3 protein: CAWKTGSSNQPQHF. The CDR3 bases are TGTGCCTGGAAGACAGGGAGTAGCAATCAGCCCCAGCATTTT.

The chain has TRBV7-2 and TRBJ2-7, with a tentative D call TRBD1 (6 bases). CDR3 length: 14 residues. Trimming pared 2 bases from V and 3 bases from J, leaving 11 bases between. CDR1 SGHTA and CDR2 FQGNSA come from the germline V gene. The CDR3 sequence: CASSLNEGVYEQYF. The CDR3 DNA reads TGTGCCAGCAGCTTAAATGAGGGGGTCTACGAGCAGTACTTC.

Worth noting for this clone: A much bigger clone sits one base away, suggesting this may be a read error. The sample contains more than one DNA sequence encoding this CDR3. V and J are TRBV15 and TRBJ2-7; either TRBD1 or TRBD2 may fit D (5 bases each). V dropped 3 bases and J dropped 1 base, with 16 bases sitting between them. This CDR3 has 16 residues. In germline, CDR1 is LNHNV, CDR2 YYDKDF (reference sequence). The CDR3 loop reads CATSRGDRDISYEQYF. In DNA form, the CDR3 reads TGTGCCACCAGCAGGGGGGATAGAGACATATCCTACGAGCAGTACTTC.

The chain links TRBV28 to TRBJ1-3, with TRBD1 as a possible D gene (5 bases). Trimming pared 8 bases from V and 0 bases from J, leaving 17 bases between. Germline CDR1 reads MDHEN; CDR2 reads SYDVKM. The CDR3 consists of 16 residues. In DNA form, the CDR3 reads TGTGCCAGCTACACGCACGGGACGGCCTCTGGAAACACCATATATTTT. Protein sequence: CASYTHGTASGNTIYF. Variable domain in full (rest from reference TRBV28 and TRBJ1-3): DVKVTQSSRYLVKRTGEKVFLECVQDMDHENMFWYRQDPGLGLRLIYFSYDVKMKEKGDIPEGYSVSREKKERFSLILESASTNQTSMYLCASYTHGTASGNTIYFGEGSWLTVV.

This clone was counted only a few times. The chain couples TRBV10-3 to TRBJ2-1, with 13 bases identical to TRBD2. CDR3 length equals 18 residues. J gave up 2 bases and V 11 bases, and 15 bases lay outside the gene matches. The V gene's germline CDR1 is ENHRY and CDR2 SYGVKD. CDR3 sequence (DNA): TGTGCCGCCCTACCGGGACTAGCGGGAAGGAGCGCCTACAATGAGCAGTTCTTC. This codes for CAALPGLAGRSAYNEQFF.

V usage is TRBV3-1 (or the pseudogene TRBV3-2) and J usage is TRBJ2-3; maybe TRBD2 (6 bases). The V end lost 0 bases, the J end lost 4 bases, and 20 bases lay between the germline ends. CDR3 length: 18 amino acids. CDR1 and CDR2 from the germline V gene are LGHDT and YNNKEL (reference sequence). The CDR3 here is CASSQEIFREFRPDTQYF. In nucleotides, the CDR3 is TGTGCCAGCAGCCAAGAGATTTTCCGGGAGTTCAGGCCAGATACGCAGTATTTT.

This clone was picked up a small number of times. V is TRBV28 and J is TRBJ1-5; TRBD1 is a possible D gene (6 bases). The V end lost 10 bases, the J end lost 6 bases, and 19 bases lay between the germline ends. This CDR3 is 14 amino acids long. The germline CDR1 and CDR2 sequences are MDHEN and SYDVKM. The CDR3 bases are TGTGCCATCAACCGGGGGGGCGTCGGTCAGCCCCAGCATTTT. Its protein product is CAINRGGVGQPQHF.

CDR3 DNA: TGTGCCACCAGTGATTTGCTGCAGGGGGCGAAAAACATTCAGTACTTC. Protein: CATSDLLQGAKNIQYF. The chain couples TRBV24-1 to TRBJ2-4, with 8 nucleotides matching TRBD1. CDR1 is KGHDR and CDR2 is SFDVKD in the germline V gene. There are 16 residues in the CDR3. V was pared by 0 bases and J by 4 bases, with 4 bases of the junction left unmatched.

The V gene is TRBV19, the J gene TRBJ2-4; D is perhaps TRBD1 or TRBD2 (6 bases each). Germline assignment: CDR1 LNHDA and CDR2 SQIVND (reference sequence). The CDR3 has 14 amino acids. Deletions cut 3 bases from V and 11 bases from J, with 17 bases between. The CDR3 reads CASSILDFRGVQYF. The CDR3 DNA reads TGTGCCAGTAGTATCCTCGACTTTAGGGGGGTTCAGTACTTC.

In the case of this clone: A far larger clone is off by one base, so a read error is likely. The rearrangement uses TRBV28 and TRBJ2-7, with D hard to call. The germline V gene encodes CDR1 MDHEN and CDR2 SYDVKM. Trimming took off 5 bases at V and 2 bases at J, with 4 bases between the two ends. This CDR3 is built from 11 residues. CDR3 sequence reads: CASSATYEQYF. The CDR3, as DNA: TGTGCCAGCAGTGCCACCTACGAGCAGTACTTC.

The chain links TRBV28 to TRBJ2-1, with 10 nucleotides matching TRBD2. The J segment lost 9 bases and the V segment lost 6 bases, leaving 5 bases of the junction unmatched. There are 13 residues in the CDR3. CDR1 and CDR2 (germline): MDHEN, SYDVKM. CDR3 sequence (DNA): TGTGCCAGCAGGGCTAGCGGGAGAGCTGAGCAGTTCTTC. The encoded protein is CASRASGRAEQFF.

This clone was recorded only once. The V and J genes are TRBV19 and TRBJ2-1; 10 bases fit TRBD2. This CDR3 has 15 residues. With V trimmed by 5 bases and J by 6 bases, 7 bases remained unmatched. Germline CDR1 and CDR2: LNHDA and SQIVND (reference sequence). This CDR3 reads CASSGSSGRINEQFF. DNA of the CDR3: TGTGCCAGTAGTGGGTCTAGCGGGAGAATCAATGAGCAGTTCTTC.